A single sample gave rise to the 17 T cell receptor beta chains below, sequenced in a study of T-cell reconstitution after alpha-beta-depleted transplantation in children. As it was prepared, the TCRbeta library received unique molecular identifiers. In TCRdb, the PCR reads were re-called with MiXCR into one record per CDR3 protein. The top ten hold approximately 55% of the sample, which has around 76,000 distinct CDR3 sequences, roughly 18% seen once. The source material was PBMCs, mostly from graft donor cells, sampled 360 days after TCRalphabeta/CD19-depleted stem cell transplant. The receptors come from a male patient aged 2-15 years who had a stem cell transplant for acute lymphoblastic leukemia, so the T cells may come from the graft donor.

The chain recombines TRBV2 with TRBJ2-7; 14 nucleotides match TRBD2. Germline V gene data show CDR1 as SNHLY and CDR2 as FYNNEI. The V and J ends lost 7 bases and 4 bases, in that order; junction bases with no gene match: 6. The CDR3 spans 15 residues. CDR3 sequence reads: CASKAGTSGSYEQYF. CDR3 nucleotides: TGTGCCAGCAAGGCGGGGACTAGCGGGAGTTACGAGCAGTACTTC.

CDR3 nucleotides: TGTGCCATCAGTGAGTCTGGGGGGAGTGAGACCCAGTACTTC. Its protein is CAISESGGSETQYF. This chain joins TRBV10-3 and TRBJ2-5, with a possible D match to TRBD2 (6 bases). With 0 bases removed from V and 5 bases from J, the gap between germline ends came to 10 bases. Germline V gene sequence: CDR1 ENHRY, CDR2 SYGVKD. There are 14 residues in the CDR3.

This clonotype was seen repeatedly, ten times or more. The chain employs TRBV15 and TRBJ1-5; D call uncertain. The CDR3 contains 15 residues. Germline CDR1 and CDR2: LNHNV and YYDKDF (reference sequence). V shed 0 bases and J shed 0 bases, with 6 bases lying between them. CDR3 DNA: TGTGCCACCAGCAGAGAAGACTATAGCAATCAGCCCCAGCATTTT. Its translation is CATSREDYSNQPQHF.

The rearrangement uses TRBV6-1 and TRBJ2-4; D is undetermined. The germline V gene encodes CDR1 MNHNS and CDR2 SASEGT. The ends were cut back, 0 bases at V and 0 bases at J, with 9 bases in the middle. CDR3 length: 16 residues. The CDR3 DNA sequence: TGTGCCAGCAGTGAAGCTCAGCCTCTAGCCAAAAACATTCAGTACTTC. It codes for CASSEAQPLAKNIQYF.

This chain links TRBV11-2 with TRBJ2-5; D gene ambiguous. Trimming shortened V by 3 bases and J by 2 bases, and 13 bases separated the two germline ends. CDR1 is SGHAT and CDR2 is FQNNGV in the germline V gene. The CDR3 sequence is 15 residues long. The CDR3 coding sequence is TGTGCCAGCAGCTTTTCCTGGGCGGATCAAGAGACCCAGTACTTC. Its translation is CASSFSWADQETQYF.

This sequence joins TRBV12-3 or TRBV12-4 and TRBJ2-1; 9 bases align to TRBD2. The CDR3 spans 17 residues. With 3 bases clipped from V and 0 bases from J, the junction kept 6 bases outside the gene matches. CDR3 nucleotide sequence: TGTGCCAGCAGTTTGGGACTAGCCGTTCACTCCTACAATGAGCAGTTCTTC. Translation: CASSLGLAVHSYNEQFF.

This clonotype was observed a handful of times. This chain connects TRBV12-3 or TRBV12-4 to TRBJ2-4, with 12 bases lining up with TRBD1. The CDR3 spans 17 residues. Trimming removed 6 bases from V and 1 base from J; junction bases left unmatched: 7. CDR3 sequence: CASSPLGQGAAKNIQYF. DNA for the CDR3: TGTGCCAGCAGCCCCCTGGGACAGGGGGCGGCCAAAAACATTCAGTACTTC.

This clonotype came up once. The rearrangement links TRBV20-1 to TRBJ1-1; 7 bases fit TRBD1. The CDR3 extends over 15 amino acids. The trim removed 3 bases at V and 0 bases at J, leaving 7 bases unmatched. Germline V gene sequence: CDR1 DFQATT, CDR2 SNEGSKA (reference sequence). CDR3 nucleotides: TGCAGTGCTAGTAGGGGGACAGTTATGAACACTGAAGCTTTCTTT. Protein product: CSASRGTVMNTEAFF.

The chain couples TRBV7-9 to TRBJ2-1; D gene ambiguous. The CDR3 loop spans 16 amino acids. Germline CDR1 SEHNR, CDR2 FQNEAQ (reference sequence). V lost 4 bases, J lost 2 bases, and 15 bases lay in between. The CDR3 sequence is CASSSPSVRTYNEQFF. DNA for the CDR3: TGTGCCAGCAGCTCCCCCTCGGTCAGAACCTACAATGAGCAGTTCTTC.

The rearrangement joins TRBV5-1 to TRBJ2-7; D uncertain. V was trimmed by 1 base and J by 3 bases, leaving 11 bases between them. The CDR3 length is 14 residues. CDR1 SGHRS and CDR2 YFSETQ come from the germline V gene. CDR3 nucleotides: TGCGCCAGCAGCTTGTTTGCTAGGGACTACGAGCAGTACTTC. Protein sequence: CASSLFARDYEQYF.

This clonotype was picked up many times. This chain joins TRBV27 and TRBJ2-1; unclear D gene. The CDR3 consists of 13 residues. V dropped 3 bases and J dropped 9 bases, with 12 bases sitting between them. Germline loops: CDR1 MNHEY, CDR2 SMNVEV (reference sequence). The CDR3 sequence: CASSFGVLGEQFF. The CDR3 coding sequence is TGTGCCAGCAGTTTTGGGGTGCTGGGTGAGCAGTTCTTC.

The genes are TRBV20-1 and TRBJ2-3; 15 bases line up with TRBD2. CDR1 is DFQATT and CDR2 is SNEGSKA in the germline V gene (reference sequence). This CDR3 is built from 18 residues. Trimming removed 0 bases from V and 4 bases from J; junction bases left unmatched: 8. CDR3 amino acids: CSARDSGTSGRPPDTQYF. The CDR3 coding sequence is TGCAGTGCTAGAGATTCCGGGACTAGCGGGAGGCCCCCAGATACGCAGTATTTT.

The J gene is TRBJ2-1, the V gene TRBV6-1; D is undetermined. The CDR3 contains 11 residues. Germline V CDR1 and CDR2: MNHNS, SASEGT. V gave up 0 bases and J gave up 8 bases, with 2 bases separating them. The CDR3 sequence: CASSEAYEQFF. CDR3 bases: TGTGCCAGCAGTGAAGCGTATGAGCAGTTCTTC.

This clonotype has a handful of counts. The rearrangement joins TRBV4-1 to TRBJ1-3, with D perhaps matching TRBD1 (5 bases). Per germline, CDR1 MGHRA and CDR2 YSYEKL. Trimming left V 1 base short and J 0 bases short, with 7 bases between. The CDR3 runs to 15 residues. The CDR3 region has the DNA TGCGCCAGCAGCCAAGGGGGCCTCTCTGGAAACACCATATATTTT. It is translated as CASSQGGLSGNTIYF.

The rearrangement uses TRBV20-1 and TRBJ2-2; no clear D gene. CDR1 DFQATT and CDR2 SNEGSKA come from the germline V gene (reference sequence). The CDR3 is 15 amino acids. V was pared by 1 base and J by 1 base, with 10 bases between. The CDR3 nucleotides read TGCAGTGCTAGAGTCGGAGACTGGAACACCGGGGAGCTGTTTTTT. It encodes CSARVGDWNTGELFF.

This clonotype was detected many times. The chain links TRBV5-6 to TRBJ2-7; D ambiguous. CDR1 is SGHDT and CDR2 is YYEEEE in the germline V gene. Trimming stripped 2 bases from V and 1 base from J, with 7 bases between. The length of the CDR3 is 13 residues. In nucleotides, the CDR3 is TGTGCCAGCAGCTTTTACAGATCCTACGAGCAGTACTTC. Protein: CASSFYRSYEQYF.

This clonotype has only a few counts. V usage is TRBV7-9 and J usage is TRBJ2-1; tentatively, D is TRBD2 (6 bases). The CDR3 contains 14 residues. V was trimmed by 2 bases and J by 6 bases, leaving 11 bases between them. Germline CDR1 SEHNR, CDR2 FQNEAQ (reference sequence). The CDR3 protein is CASSLRRDPNEQFF. For the CDR3, the DNA is TGTGCCAGCAGCTTACGGCGGGACCCCAATGAGCAGTTCTTC.